A single sample is the source of the 20 T cell receptor beta chains below, sequenced in a study of response to subunit inactivated influenza vaccine. MiXCR, run by TCRdb on the RT-PCR reads, gives a single entry per CDR3 protein. Of about 780,000 distinct CDR3 sequences in the sample, roughly 20% are singletons; the top ten hold about 11%. The source material was PBMCs from blood, sampled roughly 5 days after vaccination. The receptors originated from a man in his forties or fifties who received an inactivated influenza vaccine.

There are many counts of this clonotype. The CDR3 loop is CSVDPSNTGELFF. CDR3 DNA sequence: TGCAGCGTTGACCCCAGTAACACCGGGGAGCTGTTTTTT. The V and J genes are TRBV29-1 and TRBJ2-2; D is uncertain. CDR3 length equals 13 residues. Germline CDR1 reads SQVTM; CDR2 reads ANQGSEA. V lost 3 bases and J 2 bases, leaving 7 bases between the germline ends.

The chain combines TRBV7-3 with TRBJ2-1, with D maybe TRBD2 (6 bases). The CDR3 covers 16 residues. CDR1 and CDR2 (germline): SGHTA, FQGTGA. The V gene lost 1 base and the J gene lost 9 bases, with 19 bases spanning the gap. This chain's CDR3 is CASSLNAAGTQSEQFF. For the CDR3, the DNA is TGTGCCAGCAGCTTAAATGCCGCAGGGACTCAGAGTGAGCAGTTCTTC.

This clonotype was picked up a small number of times. The rearrangement links TRBV7-9 to TRBJ2-7; 7 bases are a match to TRBD2. The CDR3 contains 13 residues. Germline V gene sequence: CDR1 SEHNR, CDR2 FQNEAQ (reference sequence). Trimming removed 4 bases from V and 9 bases from J; junction bases left unmatched: 9. This CDR3 is CASSSVSGAVQYF. The CDR3 DNA sequence: TGTGCCAGCAGCTCGGTGAGCGGGGCTGTGCAGTACTTC.

The rearrangement links TRBV29-1 to TRBJ2-1; 7 bases map to TRBD2. This CDR3 is 12 amino acids long. The V gene end was trimmed by 3 bases and the J gene end by 9 bases; junction bases not matched to a gene: 5. Germline V CDR1 and CDR2: SQVTM, ANQGSEA. CDR3 region: CSVDNGGGEQFF. In nucleotides, the CDR3 is TGCAGCGTTGATAATGGGGGGGGTGAGCAGTTCTTC.

This clonotype has a count of ten or more. This chain links TRBV12-3 or TRBV12-4 with TRBJ2-1; unclear D gene. This CDR3 is 16 amino acids long. V was cut by 2 bases and J by 0 bases, with 11 bases left in between. CDR3 DNA sequence: TGTGCCAGCAGTTTACTCGGACGGCGCTCCTACAATGAGCAGTTCTTC. As protein: CASSLLGRRSYNEQFF.

This clonotype has a handful of counts. This chain links TRBV6-2 or TRBV6-3 with TRBJ2-4; D is possibly TRBD1 (6 bases). V lost 4 bases and J 0 bases, leaving 7 bases between the germline ends. Per germline, CDR1 MNHEY and CDR2 SVGEGT. This CDR3 has 14 amino acids. DNA of the CDR3: TGTGCCAGCAGTTGGGGGCTAGCCAAAAACATTCAGTACTTC. Its protein is CASSWGLAKNIQYF.

The genes are TRBV9 and TRBJ2-1, with no clear D. Germline values: CDR1 SGDLS, CDR2 YYNGEE. This CDR3 is built from 15 residues. V was pared by 0 bases and J by 0 bases, with 7 bases between. CDR3 sequence reads: CASSVEAYSYNEQFF. In DNA form, the CDR3 reads TGTGCCAGCAGCGTAGAAGCGTACTCCTACAATGAGCAGTTCTTC. The entire variable domain, with the rest obtained from reference TRBV9 and TRBJ2-1, is as follows: DSGVTQTPKHLITATGQRVTLRCSPRSGDLSVYWYQQSLDQGLQFLIQYYNGEERAKGNILERFSAQQFPDLHSELNLSSLELGDSALYFCASSVEAYSYNEQFFGPGTRLTVL.

The chain links TRBV29-1 to TRBJ2-5, with D uncertain. The CDR3 covers 13 residues. V was cut by 3 bases and J by 1 base, with 9 bases left in between. Germline CDR1 SQVTM, CDR2 ANQGSEA. For the CDR3, the DNA is TGCAGCGTTGAGGAGAATCGCCAAGAGACCCAGTACTTC. Its translation: CSVEENRQETQYF.

This clonotype was seen many times. This sequence joins TRBV20-1 and TRBJ1-2; D is unresolved. Germline CDR1 and CDR2: DFQATT and SNEGSKA (reference sequence). This CDR3 is 12 amino acids long. Trimming left V 2 bases short and J 0 bases short, with 4 bases between. CDR3 protein: CSARYANYGYTF. The CDR3, as DNA: TGCAGTGCTAGATACGCTAACTATGGCTACACCTTC.

The rearrangement uses TRBV10-2 and TRBJ2-3; the D is unclear. V was trimmed by 4 bases and J by 6 bases, leaving 11 bases between them. The CDR3 sequence is 13 residues long. CDR1 and CDR2 (germline): WSHSY, SAAADI. The CDR3 nucleotides read TGCGCCAGCAGTGTAGGTGGCAGTGATACGCAGTATTTT. Amino acid sequence: CASSVGGSDTQYF.

This clonotype was seen a few times. The rearrangement joins TRBV24-1 to TRBJ2-5; D is undetermined. Trimming left V 4 bases short and J 0 bases short, with 11 bases between. The CDR3 runs to 15 residues. CDR1 and CDR2 from the germline V gene are KGHDR and SFDVKD. The CDR3 bases are TGTGCCACCAGTGAGTTCAGTGTGAACCAAGAGACCCAGTACTTC. This codes for CATSEFSVNQETQYF.

The chain uses TRBV28 and TRBJ2-1, with 11 bases lining up with TRBD2. The germline V gene has CDR1 MDHEN and CDR2 SYDVKM. V shed 1 base, J shed 4 bases, and the junction held 9 bases outside the gene matches. The CDR3 has 18 amino acids. CDR3 amino acids: CASSLSALAGGPYNEQFF. The CDR3 bases are TGTGCCAGCAGTTTATCAGCCCTAGCGGGAGGACCGTACAATGAGCAGTTCTTC.

This clonotype was observed at least ten times. The chain joins TRBV20-1 to TRBJ1-1; TRBD1 aligns across 7 bases. CDR3 size: 14 residues. The germline CDR1 and CDR2 sequences are DFQATT and SNEGSKA (reference sequence). J lost 1 base, V lost 0 bases, and 2 bases had no gene match. CDR3 in amino acids: CSARDGTANTEAFF. The DNA of the CDR3 is TGCAGTGCTAGAGATGGGACAGCGAACACTGAAGCTTTCTTT.

This clonotype turned up a few times. The CDR3, as DNA: TGTGCCAGCAGTGAAGAGGGGGAGGGTAGCAATCAGCCCCAGCATTTT. Encoded protein: CASSEEGEGSNQPQHF. The V call is TRBV2, the J call TRBJ1-5, with TRBD1 as a possible D gene (6 bases). The CDR3 runs 16 residues. Germline CDR1 SNHLY, CDR2 FYNNEI. Trimming shortened V by 1 base and J by 0 bases, and 10 bases separated the two germline ends.

This clonotype was seen a few times. The chain joins TRBV20-1 to TRBJ1-2; maybe TRBD1 (5 bases). In germline, CDR1 is DFQATT, CDR2 SNEGSKA (reference sequence). The CDR3 is 13 amino acids. V was shortened by 6 bases and J by 4 bases, with 15 bases between the two germline ends. CDR3 nucleotides: TGCAGTGCGCTAGGACAAACAAGCTATGGCTACACCTTC. Amino acid sequence: CSALGQTSYGYTF.

This clonotype was seen many times. This rearrangement joins TRBV7-2 to TRBJ2-3; 7 bases are shared with TRBD2. Looked up from germline, CDR1 is SGHTA and CDR2 is FQGNSA. This CDR3 region has 14 residues. V lost 5 bases to trimming and J lost 2 bases; unmatched junction nucleotides: 4. CDR3 nucleotide sequence: TGTGCCAGCAGCCTTAGCGGGTTCACAGATACGCAGTATTTT. Translation gives CASSLSGFTDTQYF. Together with reference TRBV7-2 and TRBJ2-3, the CDR3 gives the full variable domain: GAGVSQSPSNKVTEKGKDVELRCDPISGHTALYWYRQSLGQGLEFLIYFQGNSAPDKSGLPSDRFSAERTGGSVSTLTIQRTQQEDSAVYLCASSLSGFTDTQYFGPGTRLTVL.

The chain links TRBV7-7 to TRBJ2-2; 11 bases map to TRBD2. This CDR3 contains 17 residues. V was clipped by 5 bases and J by 3 bases; unmatched bases: 8. Germline CDR1 and CDR2: SSHAT and FNYEAQ (reference sequence). The CDR3 DNA follows: TGTGCCAGCAGCCGCTCGGGACTAGCGGCTTACACCGGGGAGCTGTTTTTT. It yields the protein CASSRSGLAAYTGELFF.

This chain joins TRBV5-1 and TRBJ2-1; 11 bases align to TRBD2. V was pared by 3 bases and J by 7 bases, with 9 bases of the junction left unmatched. CDR3 length: 16 amino acids. Germline-derived CDR1 and CDR2 are SGHRS and YFSETQ. The CDR3 DNA reads TGCGCCAGCAGCTCCAACCTAGCGGGGGGTGGTAATGAGCAGTTCTTC. Residues: CASSSNLAGGGNEQFF.

This clonotype appeared a few times. V usage is TRBV20-1 and J usage is TRBJ2-5, with D perhaps TRBD2 (6 bases). The CDR3 totals 14 residues. V was pared by 6 bases and J by 5 bases, with 19 bases between. Per the germline V gene, CDR1 is DFQATT and CDR2 is SNEGSKA (reference sequence). CDR3 in DNA: TGCAGTGCCAGGAGCCCAGGAGGGAGTGAGACCCAGTACTTC. As protein: CSARSPGGSETQYF.

This clonotype was seen at least ten times. The genes are TRBV29-1 and TRBJ2-7, with D possibly being TRBD2 (6 bases). V lost 3 bases and J 3 bases, leaving 6 bases between the germline ends. This CDR3 has 11 residues. Germline values: CDR1 SQVTM, CDR2 ANQGSEA. The CDR3 is CSVDGGYEQYF. CDR3 sequence (DNA): TGCAGCGTTGACGGGGGCTACGAGCAGTACTTC.